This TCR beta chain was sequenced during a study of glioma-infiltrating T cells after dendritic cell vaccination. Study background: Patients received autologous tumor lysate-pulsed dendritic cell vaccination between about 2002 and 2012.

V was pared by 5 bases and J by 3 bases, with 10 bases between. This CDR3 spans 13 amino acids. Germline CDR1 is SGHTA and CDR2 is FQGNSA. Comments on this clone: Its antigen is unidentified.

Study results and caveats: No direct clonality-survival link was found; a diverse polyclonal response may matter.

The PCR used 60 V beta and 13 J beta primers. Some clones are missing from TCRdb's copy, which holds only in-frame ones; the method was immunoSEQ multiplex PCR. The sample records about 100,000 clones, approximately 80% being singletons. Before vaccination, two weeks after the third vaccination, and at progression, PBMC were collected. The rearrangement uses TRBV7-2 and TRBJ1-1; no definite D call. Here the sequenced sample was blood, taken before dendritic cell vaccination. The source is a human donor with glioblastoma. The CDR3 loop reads CASSRRADTEAFF. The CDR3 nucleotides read TGTGCCAGCAGCCGGCGGGCGGACACTGAAGCTTTCTTT.